This T cell receptor beta chain is from a study of blood T cell repertoires in COVID-19. Study overall: The United States, Italy and Spain supplied acute and convalescent COVID-19 samples. Nucleic acid was either cDNA or gDNA, and it came from T cells, B-cell-depleted T cells, or PBMCs.

The V gene end was trimmed by 4 bases and the J gene end by 9 bases; junction bases not matched to a gene: 16. Germline loops: CDR1 LGHDT, CDR2 YNNKEL (reference sequence). This CDR3 spans 17 amino acids. Authors' analysis steps: Cell counts per sample came from amplifying reference gene primers. Sequenced by immunoSEQ multiplex PCR; TCRdb stores in-frame clones only, minus some. V and J calls and clone size are as listed in that table; D and trimming were resolved from the DNA. The sample records roughly 100,000 clones, around 84% being singletons. This receptor was obtained from a man between 60 and 70 years old with acute or convalescent COVID-19. The specimen sequenced was peripheral blood. The V and J genes are TRBV3-1 (or the pseudogene TRBV3-2) and TRBJ2-1, with 9 bases aligning to TRBD2. The CDR3 DNA is TGTGCCAGCAGCCCTACGCAGGGTAGCGGGAGTTCGGCTGAGCAGTTCTTC. Its translation is CASSPTQGSGSSAEQFF.